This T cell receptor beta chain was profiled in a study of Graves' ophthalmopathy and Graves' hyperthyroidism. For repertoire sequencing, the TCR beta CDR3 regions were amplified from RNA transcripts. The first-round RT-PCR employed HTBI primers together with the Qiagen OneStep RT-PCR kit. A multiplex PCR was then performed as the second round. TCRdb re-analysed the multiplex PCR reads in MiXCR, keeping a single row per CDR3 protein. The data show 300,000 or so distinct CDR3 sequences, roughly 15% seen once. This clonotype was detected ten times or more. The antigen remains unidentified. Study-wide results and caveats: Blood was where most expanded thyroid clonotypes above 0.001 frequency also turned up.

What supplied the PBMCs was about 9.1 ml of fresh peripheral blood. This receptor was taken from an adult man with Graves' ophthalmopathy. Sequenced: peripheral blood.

This chain's CDR3 is CASTKPDGEAYEQYF. The CDR3 coding sequence is TGTGCCAGCACTAAACCCGACGGGGAGGCCTACGAGCAGTACTTC. The chain joins TRBV6-1 to TRBJ2-7; possible D gene TRBD2, 6 bases. The CDR3 has 15 residues. V lost 7 bases and J lost 2, with 18 bases in between. Germline CDR1 is MNHNS and CDR2 is SASEGT.